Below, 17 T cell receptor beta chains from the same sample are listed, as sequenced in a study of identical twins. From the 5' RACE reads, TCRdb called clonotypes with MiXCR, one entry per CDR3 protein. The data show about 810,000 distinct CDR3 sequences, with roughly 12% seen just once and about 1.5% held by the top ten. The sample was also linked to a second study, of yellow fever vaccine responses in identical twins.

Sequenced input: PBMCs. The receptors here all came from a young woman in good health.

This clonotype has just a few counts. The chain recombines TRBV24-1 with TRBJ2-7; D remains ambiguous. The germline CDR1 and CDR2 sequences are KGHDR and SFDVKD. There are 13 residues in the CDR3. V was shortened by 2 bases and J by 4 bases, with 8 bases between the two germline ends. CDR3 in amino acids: CATSDSRQYEQYF. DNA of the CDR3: TGTGCCACCAGTGATTCCCGACAATACGAGCAGTACTTC.

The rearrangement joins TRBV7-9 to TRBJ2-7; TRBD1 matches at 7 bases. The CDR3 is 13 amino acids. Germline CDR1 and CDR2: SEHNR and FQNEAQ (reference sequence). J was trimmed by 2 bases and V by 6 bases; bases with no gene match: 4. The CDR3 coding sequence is TGTGCCAGCAGACACGGGACAGCCTACGAGCAGTACTTC. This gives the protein CASRHGTAYEQYF.

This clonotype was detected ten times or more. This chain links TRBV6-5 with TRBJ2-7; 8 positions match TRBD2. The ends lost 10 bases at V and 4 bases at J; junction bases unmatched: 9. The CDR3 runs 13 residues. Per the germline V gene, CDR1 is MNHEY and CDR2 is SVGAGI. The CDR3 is CATKLAVEYEQYF. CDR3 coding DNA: TGTGCCACCAAACTAGCGGTCGAATACGAGCAGTACTTC.

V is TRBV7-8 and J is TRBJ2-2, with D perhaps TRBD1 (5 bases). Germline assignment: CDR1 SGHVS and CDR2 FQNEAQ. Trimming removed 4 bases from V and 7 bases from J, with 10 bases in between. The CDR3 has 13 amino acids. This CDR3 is CASSSTRGGELFF. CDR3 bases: TGTGCCAGCAGCTCCACAAGGGGCGGGGAGCTGTTTTTT.

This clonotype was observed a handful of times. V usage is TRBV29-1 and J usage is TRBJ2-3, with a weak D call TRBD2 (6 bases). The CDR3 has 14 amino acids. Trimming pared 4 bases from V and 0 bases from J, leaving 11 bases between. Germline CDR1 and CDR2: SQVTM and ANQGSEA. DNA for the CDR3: TGCAGCGTTGTCCGGGAGATTAGCACAGATACGCAGTATTTT. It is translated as CSVVREISTDTQYF.

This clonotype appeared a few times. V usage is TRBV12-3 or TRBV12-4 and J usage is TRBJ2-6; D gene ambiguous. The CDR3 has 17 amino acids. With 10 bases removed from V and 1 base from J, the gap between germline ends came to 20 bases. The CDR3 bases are TGTGCCACCCAACCGGGCAGCGCTCAGTCTGGGGCCAACGTCCTGACTTTC. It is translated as CATQPGSAQSGANVLTF.

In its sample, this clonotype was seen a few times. The CDR3 loop is CASTERNTEAFF. The CDR3 DNA is TGTGCCAGCACTGAAAGGAACACTGAAGCTTTCTTT. The chain is built from TRBV28 and TRBJ1-1, with unresolved D. The CDR3 totals 12 residues. Germline values: CDR1 MDHEN, CDR2 SYDVKM. V dropped 7 bases and J dropped 1 base, with 7 bases sitting between them.

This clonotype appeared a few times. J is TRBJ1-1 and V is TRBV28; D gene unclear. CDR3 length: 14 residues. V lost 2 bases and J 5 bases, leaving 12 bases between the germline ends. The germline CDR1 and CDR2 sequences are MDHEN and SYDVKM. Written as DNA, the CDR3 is TGTGCCAGCAGTTTACTCTTCGCGGGAACTGAAGCTTTCTTT. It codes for CASSLLFAGTEAFF.

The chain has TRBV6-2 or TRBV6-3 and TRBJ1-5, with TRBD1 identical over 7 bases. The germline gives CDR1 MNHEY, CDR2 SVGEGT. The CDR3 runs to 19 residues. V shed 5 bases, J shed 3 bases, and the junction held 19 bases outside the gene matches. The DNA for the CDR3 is TGTGCCAGCAGTAAAAGAGACAGGGCGTCGAGAAGGGTCAATCAGCCCCAGCATTTT. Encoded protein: CASSKRDRASRRVNQPQHF.

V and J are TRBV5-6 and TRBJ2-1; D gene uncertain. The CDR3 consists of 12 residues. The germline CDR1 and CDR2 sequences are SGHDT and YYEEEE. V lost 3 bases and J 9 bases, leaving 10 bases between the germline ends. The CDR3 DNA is TGTGCCAGCAGCTGGAGCCGGGTTGAGCAGTTCTTC. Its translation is CASSWSRVEQFF.

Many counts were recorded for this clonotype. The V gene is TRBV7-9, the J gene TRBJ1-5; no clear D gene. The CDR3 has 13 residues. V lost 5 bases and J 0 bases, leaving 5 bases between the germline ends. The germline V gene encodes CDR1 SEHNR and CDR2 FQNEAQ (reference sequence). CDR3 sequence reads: CASSKDSNQPQHF. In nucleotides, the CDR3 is TGTGCCAGCAGCAAAGATAGCAATCAGCCCCAGCATTTT.

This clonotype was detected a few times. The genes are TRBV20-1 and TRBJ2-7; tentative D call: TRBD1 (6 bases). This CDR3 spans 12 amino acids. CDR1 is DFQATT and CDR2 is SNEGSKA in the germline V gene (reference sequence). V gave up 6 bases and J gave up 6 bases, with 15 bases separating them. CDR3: CSAAQGPSEQYV. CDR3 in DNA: TGCAGTGCGGCACAGGGCCCTTCCGAGCAGTACGTC.

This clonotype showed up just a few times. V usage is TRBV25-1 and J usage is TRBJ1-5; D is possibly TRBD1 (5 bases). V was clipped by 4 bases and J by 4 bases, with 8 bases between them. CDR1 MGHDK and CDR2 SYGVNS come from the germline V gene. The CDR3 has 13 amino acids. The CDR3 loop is CASSAGRNQPQHF. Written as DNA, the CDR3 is TGTGCCAGCAGTGCAGGGCGTAATCAGCCCCAGCATTTT.

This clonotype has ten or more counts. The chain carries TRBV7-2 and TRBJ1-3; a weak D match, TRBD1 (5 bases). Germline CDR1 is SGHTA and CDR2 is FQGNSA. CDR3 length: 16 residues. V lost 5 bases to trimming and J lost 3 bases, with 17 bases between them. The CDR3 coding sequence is TGTGCCAGCAGCCAGAGTTGGTGGGGACTTGGAAACACCATATATTTT. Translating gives CASSQSWWGLGNTIYF. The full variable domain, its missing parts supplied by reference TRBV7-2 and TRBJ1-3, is GAGVSQSPSNKVTEKGKDVELRCDPISGHTALYWYRQSLGQGLEFLIYFQGNSAPDKSGLPSDRFSAERTGGSVSTLTIQRTQQEDSAVYLCASSQSWWGLGNTIYFGEGSWLTVV.

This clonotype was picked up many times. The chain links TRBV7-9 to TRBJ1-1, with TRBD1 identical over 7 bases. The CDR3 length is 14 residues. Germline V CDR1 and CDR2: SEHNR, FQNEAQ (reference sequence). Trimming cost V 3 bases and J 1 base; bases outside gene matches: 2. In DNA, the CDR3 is TGTGCCAGCAGCTTTCGGACAGGGAACACTGAAGCTTTCTTT. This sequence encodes CASSFRTGNTEAFF.

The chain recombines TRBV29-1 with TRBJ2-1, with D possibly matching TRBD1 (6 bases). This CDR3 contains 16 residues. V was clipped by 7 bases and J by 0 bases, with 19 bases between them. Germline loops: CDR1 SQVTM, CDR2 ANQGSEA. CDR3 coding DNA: TGCAGCGCTAGTTTGGTACAGGGTAGCTCCTACAATGAGCAGTTCTTC. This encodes CSASLVQGSSYNEQFF.

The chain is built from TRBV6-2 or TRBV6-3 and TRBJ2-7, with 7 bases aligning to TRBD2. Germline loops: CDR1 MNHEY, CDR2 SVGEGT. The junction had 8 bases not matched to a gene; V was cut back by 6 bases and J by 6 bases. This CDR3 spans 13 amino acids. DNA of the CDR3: TGTGCCAGCAGCCTAAGCGGGACTATCGAGCAGTACTTC. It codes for CASSLSGTIEQYF.